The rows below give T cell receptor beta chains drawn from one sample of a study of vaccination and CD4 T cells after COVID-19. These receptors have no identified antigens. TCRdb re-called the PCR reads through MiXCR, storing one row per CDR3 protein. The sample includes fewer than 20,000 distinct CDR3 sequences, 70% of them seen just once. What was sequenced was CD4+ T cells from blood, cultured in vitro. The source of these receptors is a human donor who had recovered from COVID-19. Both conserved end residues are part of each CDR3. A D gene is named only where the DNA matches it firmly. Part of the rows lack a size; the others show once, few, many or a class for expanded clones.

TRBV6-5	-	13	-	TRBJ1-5	TGTGCCAGCAGTTATGTAATGGGTCAGCCCCAGCATTTT	CASSYVMGQPQHF
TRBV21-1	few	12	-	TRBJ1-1	TGTGCCAGCAGCGGCTGGAACACTGAAGCTTTCTTT	CASSGWNTEAFF
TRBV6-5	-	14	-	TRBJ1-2	TGTGCCAGCAGTTACAAGGGGATAAGCTATGGCTACACCTTC	CASSYKGISYGYTF
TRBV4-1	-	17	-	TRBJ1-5	TGCGCCAGCAGCCCCGCTCCCGTTGTGATGAGCAATCAGCCCCAGCATTTT	CASSPAPVVMSNQPQHF
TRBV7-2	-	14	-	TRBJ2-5	TGTGCCAGCAGCCTAGGACTAAATCAAGAGACCCAGTACTTC	CASSLGLNQETQYF
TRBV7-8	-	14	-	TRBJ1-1	TGTGCCAGCAGCTTGACGGCCAGGAACACTGAAGCTTTCTTT	CASSLTARNTEAFF
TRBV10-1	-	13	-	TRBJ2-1	TGCGCCAGCAGTGTCCTCTCCTACAATGAGCAGTTCTTC	CASSVLSYNEQFF
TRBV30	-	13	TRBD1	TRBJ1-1	TGTGCCTGGAGTACAGGGGGCTTCACTGAAGCTTTCTTT	CAWSTGGFTEAFF
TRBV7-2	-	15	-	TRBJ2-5	TGTGCCAGCAGCTTAATGTTCCGGAACCAAGAGACCCAGTACTTC	CASSLMFRNQETQYF
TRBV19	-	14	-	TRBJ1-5	TGTGCCAGTAGTATGGGCACAGGTTGGCAGCCCCAGCATTTT	CASSMGTGWQPQHF